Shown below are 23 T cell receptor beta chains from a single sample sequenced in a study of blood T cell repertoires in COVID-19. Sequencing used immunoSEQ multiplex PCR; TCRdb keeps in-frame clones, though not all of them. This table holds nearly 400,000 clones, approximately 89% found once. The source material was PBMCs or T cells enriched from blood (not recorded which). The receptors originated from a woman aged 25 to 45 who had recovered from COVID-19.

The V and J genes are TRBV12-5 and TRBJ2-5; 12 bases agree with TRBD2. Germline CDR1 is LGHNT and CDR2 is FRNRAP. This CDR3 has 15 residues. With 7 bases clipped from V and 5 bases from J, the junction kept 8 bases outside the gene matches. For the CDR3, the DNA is TGTGCTAGTGACCTCGGGACTAGCGGGTACGAGACCCAGTACTTC. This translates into CASDLGTSGYETQYF.

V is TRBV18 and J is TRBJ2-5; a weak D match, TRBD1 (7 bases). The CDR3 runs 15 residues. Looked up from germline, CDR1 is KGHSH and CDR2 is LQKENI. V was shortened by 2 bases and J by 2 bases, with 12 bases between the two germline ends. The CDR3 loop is CASSPAGTVQETQYF. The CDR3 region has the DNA TGTGCCAGCTCACCAGCGGGGACAGTACAAGAGACCCAGTACTTC.

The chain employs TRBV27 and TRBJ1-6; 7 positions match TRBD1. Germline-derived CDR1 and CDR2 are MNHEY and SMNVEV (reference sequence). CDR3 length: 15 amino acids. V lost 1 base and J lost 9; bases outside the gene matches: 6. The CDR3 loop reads CASSLYARGFSPLHF. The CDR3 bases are TGTGCCAGCAGTTTATACGCCAGGGGGTTTTCACCCCTCCACTTT.

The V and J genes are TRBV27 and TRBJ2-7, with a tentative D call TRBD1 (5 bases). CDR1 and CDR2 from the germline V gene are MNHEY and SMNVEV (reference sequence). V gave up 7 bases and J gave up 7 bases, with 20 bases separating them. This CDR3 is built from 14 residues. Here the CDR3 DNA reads TGTGCCAGCAAGGGGTCCGGCTGGGCCTTGGAGCAGTACTTC. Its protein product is CASKGSGWALEQYF.

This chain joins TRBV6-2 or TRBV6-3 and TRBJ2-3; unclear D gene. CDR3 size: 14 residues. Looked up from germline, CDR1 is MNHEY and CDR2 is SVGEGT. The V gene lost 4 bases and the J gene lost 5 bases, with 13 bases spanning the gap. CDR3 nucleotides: TGTGCCAGCAGTTCCCAATCCCCCGGAGATACGCAGTATTTT. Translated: CASSSQSPGDTQYF.

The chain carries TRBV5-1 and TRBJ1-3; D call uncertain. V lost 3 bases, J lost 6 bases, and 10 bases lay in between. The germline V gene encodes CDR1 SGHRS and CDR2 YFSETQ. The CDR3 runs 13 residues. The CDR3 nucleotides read TGCGCCAGCAGCTCAGCCCAGGCAAACACCATATATTTT. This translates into CASSSAQANTIYF.

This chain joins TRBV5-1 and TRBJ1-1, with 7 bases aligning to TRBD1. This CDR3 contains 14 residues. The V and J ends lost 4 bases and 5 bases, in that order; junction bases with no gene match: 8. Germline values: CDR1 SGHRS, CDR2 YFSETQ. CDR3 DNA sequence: TGCGCCAGCAGCGTTCCGGGACAGCAGACTGAAGCTTTCTTT. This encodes CASSVPGQQTEAFF.

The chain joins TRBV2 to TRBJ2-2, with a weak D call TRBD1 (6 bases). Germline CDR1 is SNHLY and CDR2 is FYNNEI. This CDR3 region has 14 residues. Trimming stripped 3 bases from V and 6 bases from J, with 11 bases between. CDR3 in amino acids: CASSEVAGAGELFF. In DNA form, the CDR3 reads TGTGCCAGCAGTGAGGTCGCAGGGGCCGGGGAGCTGTTTTTT.

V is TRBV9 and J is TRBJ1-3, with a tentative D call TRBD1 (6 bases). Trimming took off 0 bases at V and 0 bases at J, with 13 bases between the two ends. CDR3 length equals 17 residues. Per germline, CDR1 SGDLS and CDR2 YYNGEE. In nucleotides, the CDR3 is TGTGCCAGCAGCGTAGGGGGGCGAGGCAGCTCTGGAAACACCATATATTTT. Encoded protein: CASSVGGRGSSGNTIYF.

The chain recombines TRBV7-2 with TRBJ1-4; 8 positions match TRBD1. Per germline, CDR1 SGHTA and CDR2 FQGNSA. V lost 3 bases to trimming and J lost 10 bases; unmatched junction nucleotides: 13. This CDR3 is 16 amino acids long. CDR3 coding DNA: TGTGCCAGCAGCTTTCAGGGGGCTCGAAAAGGGGTAAAACTGTTTTTT. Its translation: CASSFQGARKGVKLFF.

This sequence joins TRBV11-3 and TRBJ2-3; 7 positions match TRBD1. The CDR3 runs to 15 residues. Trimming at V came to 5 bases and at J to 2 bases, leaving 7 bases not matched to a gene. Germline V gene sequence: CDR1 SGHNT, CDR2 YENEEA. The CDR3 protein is CASSTGDSITDTQYF. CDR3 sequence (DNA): TGTGCCAGCAGCACCGGGGACAGTATCACAGATACGCAGTATTTT.

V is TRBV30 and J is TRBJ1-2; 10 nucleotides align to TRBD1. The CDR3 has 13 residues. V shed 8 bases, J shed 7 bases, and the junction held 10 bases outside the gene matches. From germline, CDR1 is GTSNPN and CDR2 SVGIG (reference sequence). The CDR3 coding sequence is TGTGCCGGCATCGGACAGGGGGGACTTGGCTACACCTTC. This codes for CAGIGQGGLGYTF.

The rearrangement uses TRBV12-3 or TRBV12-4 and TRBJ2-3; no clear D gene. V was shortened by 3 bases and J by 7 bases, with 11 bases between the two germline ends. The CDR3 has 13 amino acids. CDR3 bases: TGTGCCAGCAGTTTCGACACGGTAAATACGCAGTATTTT. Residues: CASSFDTVNTQYF.

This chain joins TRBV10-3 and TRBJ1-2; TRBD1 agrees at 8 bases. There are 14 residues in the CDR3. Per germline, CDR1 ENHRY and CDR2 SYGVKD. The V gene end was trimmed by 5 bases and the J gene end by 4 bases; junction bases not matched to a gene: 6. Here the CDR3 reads CAISRDRRGYGYTF. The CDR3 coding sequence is TGTGCCATCAGTCGGGACAGGAGAGGCTATGGCTACACCTTC.

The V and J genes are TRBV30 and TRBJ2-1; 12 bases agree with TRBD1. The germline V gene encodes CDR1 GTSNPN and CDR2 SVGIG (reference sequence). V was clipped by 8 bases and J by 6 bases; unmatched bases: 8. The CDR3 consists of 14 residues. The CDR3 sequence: CASSRDRGLNEQFF. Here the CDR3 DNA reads TGTGCCAGTTCCCGGGACAGGGGGCTCAATGAGCAGTTCTTC.

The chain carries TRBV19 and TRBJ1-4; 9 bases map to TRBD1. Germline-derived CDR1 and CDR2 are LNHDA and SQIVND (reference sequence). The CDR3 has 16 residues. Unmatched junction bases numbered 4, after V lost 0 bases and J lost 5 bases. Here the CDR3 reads CASSIDSTGGNEKLFF. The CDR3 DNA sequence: TGTGCCAGTAGTATAGATTCGACAGGGGGAAATGAAAAACTGTTTTTT.

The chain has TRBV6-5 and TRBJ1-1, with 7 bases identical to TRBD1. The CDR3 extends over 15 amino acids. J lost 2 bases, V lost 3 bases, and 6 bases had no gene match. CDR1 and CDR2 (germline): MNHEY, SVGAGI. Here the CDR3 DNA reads TGTGCCAGCAGTTATCGGGACAGACTAAACACTGAAGCTTTCTTT. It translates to CASSYRDRLNTEAFF.

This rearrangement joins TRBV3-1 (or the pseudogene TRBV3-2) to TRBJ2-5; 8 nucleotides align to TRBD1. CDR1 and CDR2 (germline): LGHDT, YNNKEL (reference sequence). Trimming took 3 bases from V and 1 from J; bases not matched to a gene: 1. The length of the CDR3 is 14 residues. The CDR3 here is CASSHGQGQETQYF. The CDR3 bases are TGTGCCAGCAGCCATGGACAGGGCCAAGAGACCCAGTACTTC.

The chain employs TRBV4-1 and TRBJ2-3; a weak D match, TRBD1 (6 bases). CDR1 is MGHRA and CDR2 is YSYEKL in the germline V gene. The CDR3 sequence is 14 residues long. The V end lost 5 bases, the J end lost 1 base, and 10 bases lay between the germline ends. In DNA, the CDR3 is TGCGCCAGCAGCACCAGGACAGGCACAGATACGCAGTATTTT. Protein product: CASSTRTGTDTQYF.

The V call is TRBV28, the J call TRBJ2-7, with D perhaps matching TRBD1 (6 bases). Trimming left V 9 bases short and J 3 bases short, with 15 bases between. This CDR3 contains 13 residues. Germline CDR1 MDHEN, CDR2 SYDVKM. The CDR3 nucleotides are TGTGCCAGTCGACAGGAGAACCACTACGAGCAGTACTTC. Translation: CASRQENHYEQYF.

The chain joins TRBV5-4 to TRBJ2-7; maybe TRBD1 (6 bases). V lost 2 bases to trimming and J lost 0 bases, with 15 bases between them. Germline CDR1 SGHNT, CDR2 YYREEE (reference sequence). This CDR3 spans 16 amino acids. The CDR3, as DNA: TGTGCCAGCAGCTTAAGGCCAGGGGCGAGCTCCTACGAGCAGTACTTC. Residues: CASSLRPGASSYEQYF.

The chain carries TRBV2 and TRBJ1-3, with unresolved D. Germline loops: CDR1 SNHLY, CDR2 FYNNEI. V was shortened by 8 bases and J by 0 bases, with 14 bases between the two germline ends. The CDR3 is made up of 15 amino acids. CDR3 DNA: TGTGCCAGCTTGTCGTTTCTGAGCTCTGGAAACACCATATATTTT. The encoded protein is CASLSFLSSGNTIYF.

The CDR3 region is CASSSWDSYNEQFF. The CDR3 DNA reads as TGTGCCAGCAGCTCTTGGGACAGCTACAATGAGCAGTTCTTC. V and J are TRBV7-2 and TRBJ2-1; TRBD1 agrees at 7 bases. V shed 4 bases, J shed 3 bases, and the junction held 3 bases outside the gene matches. CDR3 length: 14 amino acids. Per the germline V gene, CDR1 is SGHTA and CDR2 is FQGNSA. The variable domain in full, with the rest retrieved from reference TRBV7-2 and TRBJ2-1, is GAGVSQSPSNKVTEKGKDVELRCDPISGHTALYWYRQSLGQGLEFLIYFQGNSAPDKSGLPSDRFSAERTGGSVSTLTIQRTQQEDSAVYLCASSSWDSYNEQFFGPGTRLTVL.